This T cell receptor (beta chain) stems from a study of T cell responses to AZD1222 COVID-19 vaccine. TCRdb's table, derived via immunoSEQ multiplex PCR, lists solely in-frame clones and lacks some. The repertoire holds fewer than 150,000 clones, about 93% seen once, with approximately 6.9% in the top ten. This CDR3 has 13 residues. Germline CDR1 LNHDA, CDR2 SQIVND (reference sequence). Trimming took off 5 bases at V and 8 bases at J, with 10 bases between the two ends. The study's findings and limits: No day 14 peak samples; only post-peak repertoires were characterized.

About this clone: Its antigen is not identified.

This specimen was peripheral blood, taken 28 days after the second AZD1222 dose. The V call is TRBV19, the J call TRBJ1-6; D unclear. The sequence derives from an adult who received the AZD1222 COVID-19 vaccine. The CDR3 here is CASSPSLDSPLHF. CDR3 DNA: TGTGCCAGTAGTCCGAGCCTGGATTCACCCCTCCACTTT.